This TCR beta chain was recovered during a study of cytomegalovirus exposure and HLA in healthy donors. V was clipped by 4 bases and J by 0 bases, with 13 bases between them. CDR1 and CDR2 from the germline V gene are SEHNR and FQNEAQ (reference sequence). This CDR3 spans 15 amino acids. Concerning this clone itself: Its antigen is currently unknown.

Vbeta (60) and Jbeta (13) primers were used in the PCR. The data were produced by immunoSEQ multiplex PCR, yet TCRdb's version contains in-frame clones alone and is incomplete. This sample has about 91,000 clones, with roughly 78% found just once. General study findings and limits: What was likely a sequencing artifact was a cluster of highly shared sequence variants. In a later analysis, V- and J-gene trimming of beta chains associated with a DCLRE1C missense variant, replicated independently. In vitro assays verified that three CMV-associated chains recognized CMV antigens specifically. Earlier analysis found most TCR beta V segments productive about 87% or about 30% of the time.

The clonotype originates from a male donor in good health and CMV-seropositive. The chain combines TRBV7-9 with TRBJ2-7, with D perhaps matching TRBD1 (6 bases). What was sequenced was PBMCs. CDR3 amino acids: CASSSFGQYSYEQYF. As DNA, the CDR3 is TGTGCCAGCAGCTCCTTTGGACAGTACTCCTACGAGCAGTACTTC.